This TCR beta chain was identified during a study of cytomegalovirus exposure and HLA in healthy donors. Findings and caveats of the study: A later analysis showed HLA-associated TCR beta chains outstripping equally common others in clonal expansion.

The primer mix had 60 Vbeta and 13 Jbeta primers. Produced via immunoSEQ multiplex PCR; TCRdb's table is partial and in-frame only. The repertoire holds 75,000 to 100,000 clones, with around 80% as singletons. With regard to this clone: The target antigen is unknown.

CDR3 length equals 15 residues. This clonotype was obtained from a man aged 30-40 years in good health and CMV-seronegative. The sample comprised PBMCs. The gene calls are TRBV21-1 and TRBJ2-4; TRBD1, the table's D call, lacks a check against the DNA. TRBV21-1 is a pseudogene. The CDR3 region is CASSKDPGGLDIQYF. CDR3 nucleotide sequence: TGTGCCAGCAGCAAAGACCCAGGGGGCTTAGACATTCAGTACTTC.